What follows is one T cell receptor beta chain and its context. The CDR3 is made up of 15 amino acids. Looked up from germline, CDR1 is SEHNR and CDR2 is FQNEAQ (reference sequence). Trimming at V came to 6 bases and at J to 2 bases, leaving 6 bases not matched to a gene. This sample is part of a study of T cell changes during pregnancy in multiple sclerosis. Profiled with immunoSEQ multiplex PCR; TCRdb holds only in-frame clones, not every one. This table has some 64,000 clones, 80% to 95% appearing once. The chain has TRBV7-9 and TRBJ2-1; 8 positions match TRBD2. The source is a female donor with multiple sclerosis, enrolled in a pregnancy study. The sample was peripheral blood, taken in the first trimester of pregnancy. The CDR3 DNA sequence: TGTGCCAGCAGGATGACGGGGGGGGCCTACAATGAGCAGTTCTTC. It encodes CASRMTGGAYNEQFF.